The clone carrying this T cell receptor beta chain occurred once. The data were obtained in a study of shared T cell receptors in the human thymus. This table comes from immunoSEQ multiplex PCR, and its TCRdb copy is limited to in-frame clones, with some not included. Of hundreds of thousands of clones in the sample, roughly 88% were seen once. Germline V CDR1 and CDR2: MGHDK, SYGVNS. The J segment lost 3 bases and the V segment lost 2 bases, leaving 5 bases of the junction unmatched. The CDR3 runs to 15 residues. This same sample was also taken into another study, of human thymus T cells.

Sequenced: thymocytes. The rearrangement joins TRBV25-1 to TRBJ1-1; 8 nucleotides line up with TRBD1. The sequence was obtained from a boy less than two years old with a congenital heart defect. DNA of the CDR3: TGTGCCAGCAGTGAAGAGACAGGGGAGGACACTGAAGCTTTCTTT. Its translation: CASSEETGEDTEAFF.